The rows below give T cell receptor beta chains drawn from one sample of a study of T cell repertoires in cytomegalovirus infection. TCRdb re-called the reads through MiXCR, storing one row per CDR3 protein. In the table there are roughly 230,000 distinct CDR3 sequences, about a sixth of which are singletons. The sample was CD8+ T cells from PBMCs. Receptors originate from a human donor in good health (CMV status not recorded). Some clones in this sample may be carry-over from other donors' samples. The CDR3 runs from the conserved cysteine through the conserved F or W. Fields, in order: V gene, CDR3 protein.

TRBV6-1,CASSESGWSSGNTIYF
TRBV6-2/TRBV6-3,CASSYPGGGARNEQFF
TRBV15,CATSRDRAAFNTEAFF
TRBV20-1,CSARLFAGGNWDNEQFF
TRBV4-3,CASSHRAGEGTDTQYF
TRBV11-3,CASSLGGQGFTDTQYF
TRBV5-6,CASSLATFYEQYF
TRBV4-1,CASSQDGTGGWQPQHF
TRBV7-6,CASSLERGNEQFF
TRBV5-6,CASSRDMGQETQYF
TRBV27,CASSLVTGTGPQPQHF
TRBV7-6,CASSLSGTSNQPQHF
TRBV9,CASSPRTSRQVTQNSGNTIYF
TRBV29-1,CSVAPAGGAGNEQFF
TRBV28,CASSFRAPERLASKGNEQFF
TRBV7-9,CASSKGQGYSSPLHF
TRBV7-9,CASSQNSRSAKSGYTF
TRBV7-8,CASSFGGGSQPQHF
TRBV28,CASLTASYEQYF
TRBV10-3,CAISEGDEQFF
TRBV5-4,CASSLGPGQETQYF
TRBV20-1,CSARGRRFTEAFF
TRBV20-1,CSARDSFWSDSYEQYF
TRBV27,CASSLTTRLGGNYGYTF
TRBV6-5,CASSYSLGQIYNEQFF
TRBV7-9,CASRGGQGLNTEAFF
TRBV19,CASSSGITYEQYF
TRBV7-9,CASSLNLGSNTPLHF
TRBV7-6,CASSLDRVFYEQYF
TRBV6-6,CATSPQETQYF
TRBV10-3,CAISERTGDGYTF
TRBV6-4,CASSVSQPQHF
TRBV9,CASSGGTVGRYGYTF
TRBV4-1,CASSPRGVEQFF
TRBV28,CASSSENGPAYGETQYF
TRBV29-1,CSVEGPGYEQYF
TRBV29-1,CSVFRGETEAFF
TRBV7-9,CASSLGRREDEKLFF
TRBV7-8,CASSANRAPTYGYTF
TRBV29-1,CSVDGGYGYTF
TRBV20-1,CSARDLSGGYNEQFF
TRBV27,CASKVGGTNTEAFF
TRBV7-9,CASSPDRVGQPQHF
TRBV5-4,CASSTFPLTHEQYF
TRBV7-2,CASSLELVGSSYEQYF
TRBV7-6,CASSKEGGSSYNSPLHF
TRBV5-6,CASSYGGFGVEGTEAFF
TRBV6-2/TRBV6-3,CASSPREGRNYNEQFF
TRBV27,CASSLSSGLFPEQFF
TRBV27,CASSKDRGTITEAFF
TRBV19,CASSMAGQENYGYTF
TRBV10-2,CASSEDGGGGETQYF
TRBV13,CASSVRGQPQHF
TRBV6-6,CASRGPRPAALNEQFF
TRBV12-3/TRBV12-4,CASSLGGTERGQYF
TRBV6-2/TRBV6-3,CASSYFQGGNQPQHF
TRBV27,CASRQQEYNEQFF
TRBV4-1,CASSTVGGLYNEQFF
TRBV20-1,CGGKNTGELFF